A selection of T cell receptor beta chains follows, all from one sample in a study of blood T cell repertoires in COVID-19. Measured with immunoSEQ multiplex PCR; TCRdb has only the in-frame clones, and not every one. The data show 70,000 or so clones, with 65% to 90% seen just once and about 6% held by the top ten. The specimen sequenced was peripheral blood. The receptors were sampled from a woman between 55 and 75 years old with acute or convalescent COVID-19. Each CDR3 is given with its conserved first and last residue. A D gene is named only where the DNA matches it firmly. The size of a clone is reported for some rows only, either as once, few or many, or as a class for expanded clones.

v_call	cdr3_length	j_call	d_call	clone_size	cdr3_nt	cdr3_aa
TRBV5-5	14	TRBJ1-6	.	.	TGTGCCAGCAGCTTTTTACAGTATAATTCACCCCTCCACTTT	CASSFLQYNSPLHF
TRBV19	13	TRBJ2-3	.	.	TGTGCCAGTAGTGAGGGAGTCCCAGATACGCAGTATTTT	CASSEGVPDTQYF
TRBV30	12	TRBJ1-1	.	once	TGTGCCTGGTCGACCCTGGGGCCTGAAGCTTTCTTT	CAWSTLGPEAFF
TRBV18	14	TRBJ1-1	.	.	TGTGCCAGCTCACCGTGGGGCCCGGGTACTGAAGCTTTCTTT	CASSPWGPGTEAFF
TRBV27	15	TRBJ1-5	TRBD1	.	TGTGCCACTCCGACAGGGGACATCGGCAATCAGCCCCAGCATTTT	CATPTGDIGNQPQHF
TRBV5-1	15	TRBJ2-1	TRBD1	.	TGCGCCAGCAGCCCGGGACAGGGGGCAGGGCATGAGCAGTTCTTC	CASSPGQGAGHEQFF
TRBV11-2	15	TRBJ1-6	.	.	TGTGCCAGCAGCTTAGAGCAGGGGACATATTCACCCCTCCACTTT	CASSLEQGTYSPLHF
TRBV7-9	15	TRBJ1-3	.	.	TGTGCCAGCACGGGGGAGAGCTTGACTGGAAACACCATATATTTT	CASTGESLTGNTIYF
TRBV7-3	17	TRBJ2-2	TRBD2	.	TGTGCCAGCAGCACTCGTAGCGGGGTTACGTCCACCGGGGAGCTGTTTTTT	CASSTRSGVTSTGELFF
TRBV6-5	14	TRBJ1-3	.	.	TGTGCCAGCAGTTTACAGAGCTCTGGAAACACCATATATTTT	CASSLQSSGNTIYF
TRBV19	15	TRBJ2-3	.	once	TGTGCCAGTAGTATAATCGGGAACCCCACAGATACGCAGTATTTT	CASSIIGNPTDTQYF
TRBV27	16	TRBJ1-1	.	once	TGTGCCAGCAGTTTACCGGGGGAGGGGAAGAACACTGAAGCTTTCTTT	CASSLPGEGKNTEAFF
TRBV6-5	14	TRBJ2-5	.	.	TGTGCCAGCAGCGACACTAGTCCGCAAGAGACCCAGTACTTC	CASSDTSPQETQYF
TRBV5-1	16	TRBJ1-4	.	.	TGCGCCAGCAGCTTGAGAGGCGGCAGCGATAATGAAAAACTGTTTTTT	CASSLRGGSDNEKLFF
TRBV29-1	15	TRBJ2-7	TRBD1	.	TGCAGCGTTGAAGCGGAACAGGGGGCGACCTACGAGCAGTACTTC	CSVEAEQGATYEQYF
TRBV6-5	16	TRBJ1-2	.	.	TGTGCCAGCAGTTACTCAGTTCTGGGGGCAGGCTATGGCTACACCTTC	CASSYSVLGAGYGYTF
TRBV7-9	17	TRBJ2-3	TRBD2	.	TGTGCCAGCAGCTTAGTGACTAGCGGGGGAGTCAGAGATACGCAGTATTTT	CASSLVTSGGVRDTQYF
TRBV7-2	15	TRBJ2-7	TRBD1	.	TGTGCCAGCAGCTGGGGACAGGGTCCTGTGGACGAGCAGTACTTC	CASSWGQGPVDEQYF
TRBV27	15	TRBJ1-2	TRBD1	few	TGTGCCAGCAGACCGGACAGGGCCGCTAACTATGGCTACACCTTC	CASRPDRAANYGYTF
TRBV6-2/TRBV6-3	14	TRBJ1-5	.	.	TGTGCCAGCAGTTACAGGGGCACAAATCAGCCCCAGCATTTT	CASSYRGTNQPQHF
TRBV29-1	12	TRBJ2-3	.	.	TGCAGCGTTGACTCTCCCACAGATACGCAGTATTTT	CSVDSPTDTQYF
TRBV2	14	TRBJ1-1	.	.	TGTGCCAGCAGTGAATCCCGGGGGGCCACTGAAGCTTTCTTT	CASSESRGATEAFF
TRBV30	17	TRBJ1-3	.	.	TGTGCCTGGAGTGGTCTCTTCCGGGGATATTCCGGAAACACCATATATTTT	CAWSGLFRGYSGNTIYF
TRBV7-8	15	TRBJ1-5	.	.	TGTGCCAGCAGCAACCACCAGGGATTGTGGCAGCCCCAGCATTTT	CASSNHQGLWQPQHF
TRBV13	14	TRBJ2-7	.	.	TGTGCCAGCAGCCTTGGGGCTGCACGAGACGAGCAGTACTTC	CASSLGAARDEQYF
TRBV2	13	TRBJ1-6	.	.	TGTGCCAGCGTGCAGGGATACAGATCACCCCTCCACTTT	CASVQGYRSPLHF
TRBV5-1	16	TRBJ2-3	TRBD1	.	TGCGCCAGCAGCCTTTGGGGACAGGGAAGCACAGATACGCAGTATTTT	CASSLWGQGSTDTQYF
TRBV19	15	TRBJ1-3	TRBD1	.	TGTGCCAGTAGTATCCAGGACAGGGCCGGGAACACCATATATTTT	CASSIQDRAGNTIYF
TRBV6-1	13	TRBJ2-1	.	.	TGTGCCAGCAGTGAAGGCTCGAGCAATGAGCAGTTCTTC	CASSEGSSNEQFF
TRBV5-1	15	TRBJ2-1	.	.	TGCGCCAGCAGCTTGGATGTAGGAGTGGTCAATGAGCAGTTCTTC	CASSLDVGVVNEQFF
TRBV7-3	15	TRBJ2-1	TRBD2	.	TGTGCCAGCAGCTTATCGGGGGGGCCCGTCGGGGAGCAGTTCTTC	CASSLSGGPVGEQFF
TRBV11-2	13	TRBJ2-1	.	few	TGTGCCAGCAGCTTAGATTTTAAAGCGAGGCTGTTCTTC	CASSLDFKARLFF
TRBV29-1	17	TRBJ1-1	TRBD1	once	TGCAGCGTTTCCCGAGCCGGGACAGGGGGTTTATCCACTGAAGCTTTCTTT	CSVSRAGTGGLSTEAFF
TRBV7-6	13	TRBJ2-7	.	.	TGTGCCAGCAGCACTAGAATGACTAACGAGCAGTACTTC	CASSTRMTNEQYF
TRBV7-9	14	TRBJ1-6	.	.	TGTGCCAGCACCCCGTTACAGGGCAATTCACCCCTCCACTTT	CASTPLQGNSPLHF
TRBV30	14	TRBJ2-2	.	once	TGTGCCTGGAGCCCAGGGTTTAGGACCGGGGAGCTGTTTTTT	CAWSPGFRTGELFF
TRBV6-5	13	TRBJ2-1	.	.	TGTGCCAGCAAAGAGGGCCAGTACAATGAGCAGTTCTTC	CASKEGQYNEQFF
TRBV11-2	14	TRBJ1-1	.	.	TGTGCCAGCAGCTTAGAGTCGGGGTTAGCTGAAGCTTTCTTT	CASSLESGLAEAFF
TRBV6-6	16	TRBJ2-2	TRBD1	.	TGTGCCAGCAGTTACTTCGCGACAGGGGACACCGGGGAGCTGTTTTTT	CASSYFATGDTGELFF
TRBV24-1	17	TRBJ1-6	.	.	TGTGCCACCAGTGAACTAGGGGGGGACAAAAAGAATTCACCCCTCCACTTT	CATSELGGDKKNSPLHF
TRBV5-1	14	TRBJ2-7	TRBD1	.	TGCGCCAGCAGGGCTTCCGGGACAGCCTACGAGCAGTACTTC	CASRASGTAYEQYF
TRBV9	14	TRBJ2-7	.	.	TGTGCCAGCAGCGTAGAGTCAGGGTTTGGTGAGCAGTACTTC	CASSVESGFGEQYF
TRBV19	14	TRBJ1-2	.	.	TGTGCCAGTAGTATAGTGGGAGGGAACTATGGCTACACCTTC	CASSIVGGNYGYTF
TRBV7-9	15	TRBJ2-2	TRBD1	.	TGTGCCAGCAGCTTACCACAGGGGGCGGCCGGGGAGCTGTTTTTT	CASSLPQGAAGELFF
TRBV24-1	15	TRBJ1-5	.	few	TGTGCCACCAGTGATTTGAACAGGGTAAAACAGCCCCAGCATTTT	CATSDLNRVKQPQHF
TRBV20-1	11	TRBJ2-1	.	.	TGCAGTGCTCTCCGAGGCTATGAGCAGTTCTTC	CSALRGYEQFF
TRBV7-9	13	TRBJ1-2	.	.	TGTGCCAGCAGCCCCACAGGGTCTGAAGGCTACACCTTC	CASSPTGSEGYTF
TRBV2	13	TRBJ2-3	.	.	TGTGCCAGCCACAGGGTCGTAACAGATACGCAGTATTTT	CASHRVVTDTQYF
TRBV11-2	17	TRBJ2-5	TRBD2	few	TGTGCCAGCAGCTTAGAGGGGGGGTCCGGCGAACAAGAGACCCAGTACTTC	CASSLEGGSGEQETQYF
TRBV10-2	17	TRBJ2-3	TRBD2	.	TGCGCCAGCAGTCCATTGGGGACTAGCGGGGGGACAGATACGCAGTATTTT	CASSPLGTSGGTDTQYF
TRBV29-1	14	TRBJ2-2	.	.	TGCAGCGTTGAGGTCATTAGGGGATCCGGGGAGCTGTTTTTT	CSVEVIRGSGELFF
TRBV5-4	15	TRBJ2-2	TRBD2	once	TGTGCCAGCAGTTTAGCGGGGGGGAACACCGGGGAGCTGTTTTTT	CASSLAGGNTGELFF
TRBV7-9	18	TRBJ2-3	TRBD2	few	TGTGCCAGCAGCTTAGTTTCGACGGGGGGGCCAGGAGGAGATACGCAGTATTTT	CASSLVSTGGPGGDTQYF
TRBV5-1	13	TRBJ1-5	.	.	TGCGCCAGCAGCTCAGGGGTTTCGGAGCCCCAGCATTTT	CASSSGVSEPQHF
TRBV19	16	TRBJ1-1	.	.	TGTGCCAGTAGTATAAGTACTGGAAGGAGGGACACTGAAGCTTTCTTT	CASSISTGRRDTEAFF
TRBV5-1	15	TRBJ1-1	.	.	TGCGCCAGCAGCTCAAATACAGGGAAGGACACTGAAGCTTTCTTT	CASSSNTGKDTEAFF
TRBV6-6	16	TRBJ1-3	.	.	TGTGCCAGCAGTTACGCCGAGGGACATACTGGAAACACCATATATTTT	CASSYAEGHTGNTIYF
TRBV6-4	13	TRBJ2-3	.	few	TGTGCCACCCCAGGGCAGAGACCTAATACGCAGTATTTT	CATPGQRPNTQYF
TRBV5-1	14	TRBJ2-7	.	.	TGCGCCAGCAGCCCCTGGGAGAGCTCCTACGAGCAGTACTTC	CASSPWESSYEQYF
TRBV10-1	16	TRBJ1-5	TRBD1	.	TGCGCCAGCCTACCGGACAGGGAGGATGTTGGTCAGCCCCAGCATTTT	CASLPDREDVGQPQHF